The present T cell receptor (beta chain) was sequenced within a study of T cell responses to AZD1222 COVID-19 vaccine. Study summary: Second-dose schedules of about 4 or about 12 weeks were combined.

Repertoires were generated with immunoSEQ multiplex PCR, while TCRdb's copy carries only in-frame clones and drops some. The sample comprises around 86,000 clones, roughly 89% of which are singletons, and 8.4% rests with the top ten. The germline gives CDR1 LNHDA, CDR2 SQIVND (reference sequence). V lost 6 bases and J lost 3, with 14 bases in between. This CDR3 comprises 14 residues. About this clone: Its antigen is not identified.

Study results and caveats: Dominant at 160-218 and 743-854, vaccine-associated CD4 TCRs also spanned spike.

The V gene is TRBV19, the J gene TRBJ1-1; D not resolved. The receptor's source is an adult in good health. The sample was peripheral blood, taken on day 0 of AZD1222 vaccination. CDR3 sequence reads: CASSPLSVDTEAFF. For the CDR3, the DNA is TGTGCCAGTAGCCCTTTGTCGGTGGACACTGAAGCTTTCTTT. The variable domain in full, completed from reference TRBV19 and TRBJ1-1, reads DGGITQSPKYLFRKEGQNVTLSCEQNLNHDAMYWYRQDPGQGLRLIYYSQIVNDFQKGDIAEGYSVSREKKESFPLTVTSAQKNPTAFYLCASSPLSVDTEAFFGQGTRLTVV.